Below, 20 T cell receptor beta chains from the same sample are listed, as sequenced in a study of CD8 T cells in ankylosing spondylitis. TCRdb reprocessed the 5' RACE reads with MiXCR, giving one entry per CDR3 protein. This table holds approximately 190,000 distinct CDR3 sequences, 10% to 15% found once. The sample taken for sequencing was blood, either unsorted or a sorted T cell fraction (not recorded which). The receptors originated from a female donor with ankylosing spondylitis or in good health (not recorded which).

The chain links TRBV2 to TRBJ2-2, with 12 bases fitting TRBD1. Losses at the gene ends were 6 bases for V and 1 base for J; bases not matched to a gene: 3. CDR1 and CDR2 from the germline V gene are SNHLY and FYNNEI. CDR3 length equals 16 residues. The CDR3 nucleotides are TGTGCCAGCAGAGGGACAGGGGGCTTGAACACCGGGGAGCTGTTTTTT. Residues: CASRGTGGLNTGELFF.

In its sample, this clonotype was seen a few times. The V gene is TRBV27, the J gene TRBJ2-7; either TRBD1 or TRBD2 may supply D (5 bases each). The CDR3 spans 17 residues. Germline V CDR1 and CDR2: MNHEY, SMNVEV (reference sequence). The V and J ends lost 0 bases and 0 bases respectively, with 15 bases between them. The CDR3 coding sequence is TGTGCCAGCAGTTTATCCGCTGGGACGTTCAGCTCCTACGAGCAGTACTTC. Its protein is CASSLSAGTFSSYEQYF.

Ten or more counts support this clonotype. V gene TRBV7-9 combines with J gene TRBJ1-6; possibly TRBD1 for D (5 bases). This CDR3 has 15 residues. Trimming pared 5 bases from V and 8 bases from J, leaving 16 bases between. Germline V gene sequence: CDR1 SEHNR, CDR2 FQNEAQ (reference sequence). CDR3 nucleotide sequence: TGTGCCAGCAGCCCAGAGGCAGGGATGGATTCACCCCTCCACTTT. Its translation: CASSPEAGMDSPLHF. Combining the CDR3 with reference TRBV7-9 and TRBJ1-6 gives the whole variable domain DTGVSQNPRHKITKRGQNVTFRCDPISEHNRLYWYRQTLGQGPEFLTYFQNEAQLEKSRLLSDRFSAERPKGSFSTLEIQRTEQGDSAMYLCASSPEAGMDSPLHFGNGTRLTVT.

This clonotype was counted many times. The chain uses TRBV2 and TRBJ2-1, with TRBD2 matching over 14 bases. The V segment lost 6 bases and the J segment 10 bases; nucleotides outside the gene matches: 8. CDR3 size: 15 residues. Germline V gives CDR1 SNHLY, CDR2 FYNNEI. The CDR3 region is CASSERGLAGEEQFF. In DNA form, the CDR3 reads TGTGCCAGCAGCGAACGGGGACTAGCGGGAGAGGAGCAGTTCTTC.

This clonotype was recorded many times. The rearrangement links TRBV7-8 to TRBJ2-5; TRBD1 is a possible D gene (5 bases). Trimming shortened V by 4 bases and J by 0 bases, and 6 bases separated the two germline ends. Germline V lookup: CDR1 SGHVS, CDR2 FQNEAQ. The CDR3 extends over 13 amino acids. The CDR3 coding sequence is TGTGCCAGCAGCTCGACAGACCAAGAGACCCAGTACTTC. Protein: CASSSTDQETQYF.

This clonotype showed up many times. A junction boundary mismatches the germline segment, possibly from a read error. The CDR3 DNA is TGTGCCAGCAGCGTAGATGGGGAAGGTGGCTTC. It is translated as CASSVDGEGGF. V and J are TRBV9 and TRBJ2-1; the D is unclear. The CDR3 has 11 amino acids. Germline CDR1 and CDR2: SGDLS and YYNGEE.

This clonotype has a count of ten or more. This sequence joins TRBV3-1 and TRBJ2-1; the D gene is possibly TRBD1 (6 bases). CDR3 length: 13 amino acids. Germline V gene sequence: CDR1 LGHDT, CDR2 YNNKEL (reference sequence). Trimming removed 4 bases from V and 4 bases from J, with 8 bases in between. The CDR3 DNA reads TGTGCCAGCAGCCGGACAGAATACAATGAGCAGTTCTTC. Its translation: CASSRTEYNEQFF.

This clonotype has only a few counts. V and J are TRBV10-3 and TRBJ2-3, with 8 bases lining up with TRBD2. The CDR3 loop spans 17 amino acids. After removal of 4 bases from V and 6 bases from J, the junction contained 15 bases not matched to a gene. Germline lookup yields CDR1 ENHRY and CDR2 SYGVKD. In DNA form, the CDR3 reads TGTGCCATCAGTGGTGTAGGACTAGCATCCCGTCTGGATACGCAGTATTTT. Translated, it gives CAISGVGLASRLDTQYF.

This chain joins TRBV7-8 and TRBJ2-4, with a possible D match to TRBD2 (6 bases). CDR3 length: 13 residues. V lost 3 bases, J lost 5 bases, and 8 bases lay in between. The V gene's germline CDR1 is SGHVS and CDR2 FQNEAQ. CDR3 sequence (DNA): TGTGCCAGCAGCTTCCGCGGGGAAAACATTCAGTACTTC. Amino acid sequence: CASSFRGENIQYF.

This clonotype was detected many times. V usage is TRBV20-1 and J usage is TRBJ2-5, with TRBD2 identical over 9 bases. Germline CDR1 is DFQATT and CDR2 is SNEGSKA (reference sequence). This CDR3 comprises 15 residues. Trimming removed 1 base from V and 4 bases from J; junction bases left unmatched: 7. CDR3 sequence: CSARAASGMSETQYF. The CDR3 DNA follows: TGCAGTGCTAGAGCCGCTAGCGGGATGTCAGAGACCCAGTACTTC.

This clonotype was detected only a few times. The gene calls are TRBV2 and TRBJ2-7; a possible D gene is TRBD2 (5 bases). This CDR3 is 12 amino acids long. Germline V gives CDR1 SNHLY, CDR2 FYNNEI. Trimming left V 6 bases short and J 0 bases short, with 6 bases between. CDR3 in DNA: TGTGCCAGCAGACTAGACTCCTACGAGCAGTACTTC. Amino acid sequence: CASRLDSYEQYF.

This clonotype was recorded at least ten times. This chain links TRBV4-3 with TRBJ2-2; D is unclear. Germline CDR1 LGHNA, CDR2 YSLEER. The CDR3 length is 13 residues. V lost 1 base and J 6 bases, leaving 6 bases between the germline ends. CDR3 sequence reads: CASSQGQPGELFF. For the CDR3, the DNA is TGCGCCAGCAGCCAAGGTCAGCCCGGGGAGCTGTTTTTT.

This clonotype was recorded many times. V usage is TRBV12-3 or TRBV12-4 and J usage is TRBJ2-1; a possible D gene is TRBD1 (6 bases). CDR3 length: 13 residues. The V end was cut by 8 bases, the J end by 7 bases, with 15 bases between. The CDR3 loop is CASGGQVGNEQFF. As DNA, the CDR3 is TGTGCCAGCGGGGGACAAGTCGGGAATGAGCAGTTCTTC.

As concerns this clonotype: Relative to the germline gene, one junction end is altered; a read error may explain this. The chain links TRBV12-3 or TRBV12-4 to TRBJ2-5, with 10 bases aligning to TRBD1. CDR3 length: 15 residues. The CDR3 sequence: CAGSLGQGSEKTQYF. CDR3 sequence (DNA): TGTGCCGGCAGTCTGGGACAGGGGAGTGAAAAGACCCAGTACTTC.

The rearrangement joins TRBV2 to TRBJ2-3; 8 bases fit TRBD1. With 10 bases clipped from V and 1 base from J, the junction kept 4 bases outside the gene matches. CDR3 length: 13 residues. The V gene's germline CDR1 is SNHLY and CDR2 FYNNEI. This CDR3 is CATRGQGTDTQYF. In nucleotides, the CDR3 is TGTGCCACCAGGGGACAGGGCACAGATACGCAGTATTTT.

This clonotype was seen at least ten times. This chain connects TRBV28 to TRBJ2-2; D remains unclear. There are 14 residues in the CDR3. Germline V gives CDR1 MDHEN, CDR2 SYDVKM. V was clipped by 3 bases and J by 4 bases, with 9 bases between them. CDR3 nucleotide sequence: TGTGCCAGCAGTTTTAACCAATTCACCGGGGAGCTGTTTTTT. This encodes CASSFNQFTGELFF.

This clonotype was observed at least ten times. The rearrangement joins TRBV24-1 to TRBJ2-2; the D is unclear. The germline CDR1 and CDR2 sequences are KGHDR and SFDVKD. V was shortened by 7 bases and J by 5 bases, with 13 bases between the two germline ends. This CDR3 has 14 residues. For the CDR3, the DNA is TGTGCCACCAGCCCTAACCCCACAACCGGGGAGCTGTTTTTT. Amino acids: CATSPNPTTGELFF.

In its sample, this clonotype was seen a few times. The chain recombines TRBV5-1 with TRBJ1-5; the D is unclear. This CDR3 has 15 residues. V gave up 0 bases and J gave up 2 bases, with 9 bases separating them. Germline values: CDR1 SGHRS, CDR2 YFSETQ. Written as DNA, the CDR3 is TGCGCCAGCAGCTTGGAAGGGCTGCGCAATCAGCCCCAGCATTTT. It specifies CASSLEGLRNQPQHF.

The sample holds many counts of this clonotype. This sequence joins TRBV6-4 and TRBJ2-2; no clear D. This CDR3 comprises 13 residues. Per germline, CDR1 MRHNA and CDR2 SNTAGT. V lost 2 bases and J 7 bases, leaving 8 bases between the germline ends. The CDR3 region has the DNA TGTGCCAGCAGTGACCGAGAGTACGGGGAGCTGTTTTTT. Encoded protein: CASSDREYGELFF.

The chain carries TRBV5-1 and TRBJ2-1; 11 bases match TRBD2. Germline V gene lookup returns CDR1 SGHRS and CDR2 YFSETQ. The CDR3 is 17 amino acids. V lost 3 bases to trimming and J lost 7 bases; unmatched junction nucleotides: 12. CDR3 sequence (DNA): TGCGCCAGCAGCTCTCGACCAACTAGCGGGAGAAAGAATGAGCAGTTCTTC. This translates into CASSSRPTSGRKNEQFF.